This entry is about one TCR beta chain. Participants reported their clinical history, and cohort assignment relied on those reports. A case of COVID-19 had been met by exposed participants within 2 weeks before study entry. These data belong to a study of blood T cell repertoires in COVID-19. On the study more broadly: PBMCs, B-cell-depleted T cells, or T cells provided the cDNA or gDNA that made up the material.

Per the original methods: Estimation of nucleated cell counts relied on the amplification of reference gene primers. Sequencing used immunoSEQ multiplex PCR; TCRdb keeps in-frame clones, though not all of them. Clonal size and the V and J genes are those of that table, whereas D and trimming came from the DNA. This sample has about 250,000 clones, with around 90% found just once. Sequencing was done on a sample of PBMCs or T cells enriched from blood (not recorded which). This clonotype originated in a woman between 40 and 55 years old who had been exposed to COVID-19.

In DNA form, the CDR3 reads TGCAGGCCAGGTACAGGAACTGAAGCTTTCTTT. Translating gives CRPGTGTEAFF. The V gene is TRBV20-1, the J gene TRBJ1-1; maybe TRBD1 (5 bases). Germline assignment: CDR1 DFQATT and CDR2 SNEGSKA (reference sequence). The CDR3 covers 11 residues.